Listed here are 12 T cell receptor beta chains from one sample, sequenced in a study of a mutant IDH1 vaccine in newly diagnosed glioma. As to time point: baseline, week 1 (first vaccination visit). Treatment: pre-vaccination baseline after standard-of-care therapy. Profiling relied on immunoSEQ multiplex PCR, and the TCRdb table lists in-frame clones only, not all of them. The sample includes tens of thousands of clones, just over 85% of them seen just once. The starting material was PBMCs, obtained from a glioma patient treated with radiotherapy, temozolomide or both. All receptors come from a man in his forties with glioma.

The chain recombines TRBV2 with TRBJ2-7; no firm D call. The germline CDR1 and CDR2 sequences are SNHLY and FYNNEI. The CDR3 loop spans 11 amino acids. CDR3 sequence reads: CRSLPAYEQYF. The CDR3 DNA is TGTCGAAGCCTTCCGGCCTACGAGCAGTACTTC.

This clone came up a few times. V usage is TRBV4-2 and J usage is TRBJ2-3, with TRBD2 matching 7 bases. The junction had 5 bases not matched to a gene; V was cut back by 5 bases and J by 3 bases. The CDR3 extends over 14 amino acids. Germline CDR1 is LGHNA and CDR2 is YNFKEQ. The CDR3 spells CASSGLAVTDTQYF. DNA of the CDR3: TGTGCCAGCAGCGGGCTAGCGGTAACAGATACGCAGTATTTT.

This CDR3 reads CASSVGPAGPYEQYF. CDR3 coding DNA: TGTGCCAGCAGCGTAGGCCCAGCGGGTCCCTACGAGCAGTACTTC. This rearrangement joins TRBV9 to TRBJ2-7; perhaps TRBD2 as D (6 bases). The CDR3 extends over 15 amino acids. Looked up from germline, CDR1 is SGDLS and CDR2 is YYNGEE. Trimming stripped 0 bases from V and 2 bases from J, with 12 bases between.

The V and J genes are TRBV6-6 and TRBJ1-5; D remains ambiguous. V was cut by 2 bases and J by 6 bases, with 8 bases left in between. This CDR3 is 13 amino acids long. Looked up from germline, CDR1 is MNHNY and CDR2 is SVGAGI (reference sequence). Here the CDR3 DNA reads TGTGCCAGCAGTTACGAATGGGGTCAGCCCCAGCATTTT. Protein product: CASSYEWGQPQHF.

This clone was detected only a few times. The chain combines TRBV27 with TRBJ2-1, with TRBD2 matching over 10 bases. The CDR3 contains 14 residues. Germline V gene lookup returns CDR1 MNHEY and CDR2 SMNVEV (reference sequence). The J segment lost 7 bases and the V segment lost 10 bases, leaving 10 bases of the junction unmatched. In DNA form, the CDR3 reads TGTGCCACCCGTTCCCTAGCGGGAGTAAATGAGCAGTTCTTC. Protein: CATRSLAGVNEQFF.

The rearrangement links TRBV19 to TRBJ1-2; a weak D match, TRBD1 (5 bases). Germline CDR1 LNHDA, CDR2 SQIVND (reference sequence). CDR3 size: 11 residues. The CDR3 loop reads CPSGRAYGYTF. CDR3 bases: TGTCCGTCAGGGAGGGCCTATGGCTACACCTTC.

This chain uses TRBV6-4 with TRBJ2-1; TRBD2 might be the D (5 bases). The germline gives CDR1 MRHNA, CDR2 SNTAGT. The CDR3 spans 13 residues. Trimming shortened V by 4 bases and J by 8 bases, and 12 bases separated the two germline ends. CDR3 bases: TGTGCCAGCAGTGTGGACGGGGAGCATGAGCAGTTCTTC. It codes for CASSVDGEHEQFF.

This chain connects TRBV11-1 to TRBJ2-1, with D unresolved. The germline V gene encodes CDR1 SGHAT and CDR2 FQDESV (reference sequence). The V end lost 3 bases, the J end lost 3 bases, and 6 bases lay between the germline ends. The CDR3 is made up of 13 amino acids. The chain's CDR3 is CASSFGRYNEQFF. The DNA of the CDR3 is TGTGCCAGCAGCTTTGGCCGCTACAATGAGCAGTTCTTC.

The chain joins TRBV6-1 to TRBJ2-1; TRBD1 matches 8 bases. V lost 11 bases to trimming and J lost 7 bases; unmatched junction nucleotides: 4. Germline V lookup: CDR1 MNHNS, CDR2 SASEGT. This CDR3 contains 11 residues. In DNA form, the CDR3 reads TGTGCCTTCGGACAGGGTAATGAGCAGTTCTTC. It yields the protein CAFGQGNEQFF.

The chain couples TRBV2 to TRBJ2-2; D remains ambiguous. The ends were cut back, 4 bases at V and 6 bases at J, with 12 bases in the middle. CDR3 length: 14 amino acids. Germline CDR1 SNHLY, CDR2 FYNNEI. The CDR3 region has the DNA TGTGCCAGCAGTGTTCTGCTAGTGTCCGGGGAGCTGTTTTTT. Translation gives CASSVLLVSGELFF.

This clone was seen once. V and J are TRBV19 and TRBJ2-3; D not certain. The CDR3 is 14 residues long. The ends were cut back, 5 bases at V and 0 bases at J, with 9 bases in the middle. Germline V CDR1 and CDR2: LNHDA, SQIVND (reference sequence). In DNA form, the CDR3 reads TGTGCCAGTAGTCCACGGTGGAGCACAGATACGCAGTATTTT. Translating it yields CASSPRWSTDTQYF.

V and J are TRBV7-9 and TRBJ2-7; D is undetermined. With 5 bases removed from V and 3 bases from J, the gap between germline ends came to 8 bases. CDR1 SEHNR and CDR2 FQNEAQ come from the germline V gene (reference sequence). The CDR3 runs 12 residues. The CDR3 here is CASSQDHYEQYF. Written as DNA, the CDR3 is TGTGCCAGCAGCCAGGACCACTACGAGCAGTACTTC.